This TCR beta chain was profiled in a study of identical twins. Study-wide results and limits: Twin-shared out-of-frame alpha sequences were enriched for low generation probability. Cord blood's abundant beta clonotypes had fewer insertions, unlike memory repertoires. Surplus twin overlap in beta out-of-frame sequences was less pronounced.

Ten or more counts support this clonotype. Antigen unknown. Trimming took 3 bases from V and 0 from J, leaving 6 bases between them. The CDR3 length is 14 residues. Per the germline V gene, CDR1 is ENHRY and CDR2 is SYGVKD. With template switching, a universal primer site was added, and the cDNA carried unique molecular identifiers. Via MiXCR, TCRdb re-called the 5' RACE reads, giving one row per CDR3 protein. The table lists hundreds of thousands of distinct CDR3 sequences, approximately 7% of them singletons. These data were also reused for a study on yellow fever vaccine responses in identical twins.

V and J are TRBV10-3 and TRBJ1-5; D is unclear. This receptor was identified in a woman aged 18-29 years in good health. The specimen sequenced was memory (CD45RO+) T cells sorted from blood. Written as DNA, the CDR3 is TGTGCCATCAGTGACTGGCTTAGCAATCAGCCCCAGCATTTT. It codes for CAISDWLSNQPQHF.